This T cell receptor (beta chain) was profiled in a study of T cell responses to AZD1222 COVID-19 vaccine. Overall study findings and caveats: Sampled repertoires all dated from after the peak T cell response.

About this clone itself: What it binds is unknown. One end of the junction does not line up with germline, which may come from a read error.

This CDR3 comprises 16 residues. The germline gives CDR1 SSHAT, CDR2 FNYEAQ (reference sequence). The assay was immunoSEQ multiplex PCR, and TCRdb's table has in-frame clones only and misses some. The data hold some 42,000 clones, with around four fifths observed a single time. The chain carries TRBV7-7 and TRBJ2-3; 8 nucleotides line up with TRBD2. The sequence came from an adult who received the AZD1222 COVID-19 vaccine. This sample comprised peripheral blood, obtained 28 days after the second AZD1222 dose. The CDR3 reads CASSLGGAGGQGTQYF. Here the CDR3 DNA reads TGTGCTAGCAGCTTAGGAGGCGCGGGGGGCCAGGGGACGCAGTATTTT. The full variable domain, in which reference TRBV7-7 and TRBJ2-3 provide the parts outside the CDR3, is GAGVSQSPRYKVTKRGQDVTLRCDPISSHATLYWYQQALGQGPEFLTYFNYEAQPDKSGLPSDRFSAERPEGSISTLTIQRTEQRDSAMYRCASSLGGAGGQGTQYFGPGTRLTVL.